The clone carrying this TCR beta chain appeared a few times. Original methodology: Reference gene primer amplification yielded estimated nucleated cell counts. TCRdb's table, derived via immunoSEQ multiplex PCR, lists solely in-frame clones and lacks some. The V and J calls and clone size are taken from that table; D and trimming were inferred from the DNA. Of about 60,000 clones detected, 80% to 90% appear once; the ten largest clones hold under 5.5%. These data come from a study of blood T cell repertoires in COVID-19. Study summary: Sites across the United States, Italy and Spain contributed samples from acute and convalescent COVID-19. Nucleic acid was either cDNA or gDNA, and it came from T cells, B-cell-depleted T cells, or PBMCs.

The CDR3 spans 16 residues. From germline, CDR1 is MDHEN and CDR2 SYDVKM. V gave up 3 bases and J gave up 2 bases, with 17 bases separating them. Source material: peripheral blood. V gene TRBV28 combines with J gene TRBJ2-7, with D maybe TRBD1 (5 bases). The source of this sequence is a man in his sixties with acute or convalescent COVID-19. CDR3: CASSFPRDFKPYEQYF. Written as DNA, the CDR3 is TGTGCCAGCAGTTTCCCCAGGGATTTTAAACCCTACGAGCAGTACTTC.